This is a list of T cell receptor beta chains from one sample in a study of blood T cell repertoires in COVID-19. The protocol was immunoSEQ multiplex PCR, while the TCRdb copy is restricted to in-frame clones and leaves out a portion. The sample lists 90,000 to 110,000 clones, 80% occurring once. Source material: peripheral blood. These receptors originate from a human donor in a cohort sampled during active or convalescent COVID-19. Both conserved end residues are part of each CDR3. Fields, in order: clone size, V gene, J gene, D gene, CDR3 protein, CDR3 DNA. The D gene is left open where the match is weak. Clone size is stated in some rows and not others, as once, few, many or a class when expanded.

clone size: few; V gene: TRBV4-3; J gene: TRBJ2-1; D gene: -; CDR3 protein: CASSRVDSEQFF; CDR3 DNA: TGCGCCAGCAGCCGAGTGGACAGTGAGCAGTTCTTC
clone size: -; V gene: TRBV19; J gene: TRBJ2-2; D gene: -; CDR3 protein: CASSPRPTGSTGELFF; CDR3 DNA: TGTGCCAGTAGTCCACGCCCTACAGGGTCCACCGGGGAGCTGTTTTTT
clone size: few; V gene: TRBV14; J gene: TRBJ1-1; D gene: -; CDR3 protein: CASSQGRTANTEAFF; CDR3 DNA: TGTGCCAGCAGCCAAGGTAGAACAGCGAACACTGAAGCTTTCTTT
clone size: once; V gene: TRBV2; J gene: TRBJ1-5; D gene: -; CDR3 protein: CASRGSGQPQHF; CDR3 DNA: TGTGCCAGCAGAGGATCAGGGCAGCCCCAGCATTTT
clone size: once; V gene: TRBV7-2; J gene: TRBJ1-1; D gene: -; CDR3 protein: CASSLAPGRGTEAFF; CDR3 DNA: TGTGCCAGCAGCTTAGCGCCAGGGAGGGGTACTGAAGCTTTCTTT
clone size: -; V gene: TRBV5-6; J gene: TRBJ1-3; D gene: -; CDR3 protein: CASSFVRSSGNTIYF; CDR3 DNA: TGTGCCAGCAGCTTTGTAAGGAGCTCTGGAAACACCATATATTTT
clone size: -; V gene: TRBV7-9; J gene: TRBJ1-6; D gene: -; CDR3 protein: CASSLLSQNNSPLHF; CDR3 DNA: TGTGCCAGCAGCTTACTGTCGCAGAATAATTCACCCCTCCACTTT
clone size: -; V gene: TRBV29-1; J gene: TRBJ2-7; D gene: -; CDR3 protein: CSVEKVGEQYF; CDR3 DNA: TGCAGCGTTGAAAAGGTCGGGGAGCAGTACTTC
clone size: -; V gene: TRBV6-2/TRBV6-3; J gene: TRBJ1-2; D gene: -; CDR3 protein: CASSPRQHYYGYTF; CDR3 DNA: TGTGCCAGCAGTCCCCGACAACATTACTATGGCTACACCTTC
clone size: -; V gene: TRBV6-2/TRBV6-3; J gene: TRBJ1-1; D gene: -; CDR3 protein: CASSYSKWASTEAFF; CDR3 DNA: TGTGCCAGCAGTTACTCGAAGTGGGCCTCCACTGAAGCTTTCTTT
clone size: -; V gene: TRBV5-1; J gene: TRBJ1-1; D gene: -; CDR3 protein: CASSLGIVDIRNTEAFF; CDR3 DNA: TGCGCCAGCAGCCTGGGGATTGTGGACATACGGAACACTGAAGCTTTCTTT
clone size: -; V gene: TRBV28; J gene: TRBJ2-3; D gene: TRBD1; CDR3 protein: CASSQPGQGVTDTQYF; CDR3 DNA: TGTGCCAGCAGTCAACCGGGACAGGGGGTCACAGATACGCAGTATTTT
clone size: -; V gene: TRBV29-1; J gene: TRBJ2-1; D gene: TRBD2; CDR3 protein: CSVEGLAGDNEQFF; CDR3 DNA: TGCAGCGTTGAGGGACTAGCGGGAGACAATGAGCAGTTCTTC
clone size: many; V gene: TRBV7-3; J gene: TRBJ1-1; D gene: -; CDR3 protein: CASSLTGGTEAFF; CDR3 DNA: TGTGCCAGCAGCTTAACGGGGGGTACTGAAGCTTTCTTT
clone size: -; V gene: TRBV7-9; J gene: TRBJ1-2; D gene: -; CDR3 protein: CASSLGDTNGYTF; CDR3 DNA: TGTGCCAGCAGTCTAGGGGACACGAATGGCTACACCTTC
clone size: -; V gene: TRBV10-2; J gene: TRBJ2-1; D gene: -; CDR3 protein: CASRRVNEQFF; CDR3 DNA: TGCGCCAGCAGAAGAGTCAATGAGCAGTTCTTC
clone size: once; V gene: TRBV18; J gene: TRBJ2-7; D gene: -; CDR3 protein: CASSPMGTQQYF; CDR3 DNA: TGTGCCAGCTCACCAATGGGGACTCAGCAGTACTTC
clone size: -; V gene: TRBV20-1; J gene: TRBJ1-1; D gene: -; CDR3 protein: CSARLDFGAFF; CDR3 DNA: TGCAGTGCCAGATTGGACTTTGGAGCTTTCTTT
clone size: -; V gene: TRBV18; J gene: TRBJ2-7; D gene: -; CDR3 protein: CASSPSKGAGSYEQYF; CDR3 DNA: TGTGCCAGCTCACCGTCGAAAGGGGCGGGGTCCTACGAGCAGTACTTC
clone size: -; V gene: TRBV4-3; J gene: TRBJ2-1; D gene: -; CDR3 protein: CASSQGRGTYEQFF; CDR3 DNA: TGCGCCAGCAGCCAAGGGCGGGGTACATATGAGCAGTTCTTC